Each of the 28 T cell receptor beta chains below was sequenced from the same sample in a study of T-cell memory formation after mild COVID-19 (dated by TCRdb to the early 2020s). Library prep was done by 5' RACE. The sequencing machine was an Illumina NovaSeq 6000. Starting from the raw public reads, TCRdb applied fastp trimming at Q25, assembled clones with MiXCR and retained in-frame beta chains. Entries that share a CDR3 protein sequence are merged under the most common genes and DNA. Counted in this sample were around 300,000 distinct CDR3 sequences; approximately 15% of them appeared once. About 24% of the sample belongs to the ten largest clones. Sequences were obtained from PBMCs or a T cell subset sorted from them (not recorded which). The receptors stem from a young man who had mild COVID-19 (a few samples of this study predate the infection). The sample titles of this study are shuffled in the database, so cell type and time point are left out; the donor was told from shared clones.

The chain couples TRBV6-5 to TRBJ1-1; possibly TRBD1 for D (6 bases). CDR1 and CDR2 (germline): MNHEY, SVGAGI. V was pared by 2 bases and J by 6 bases, with 13 bases between. The CDR3 covers 14 residues. The CDR3 spells CASSYGDKLAEAFF. The CDR3 DNA reads TGTGCCAGCAGTTACGGGGACAAGTTGGCTGAAGCTTTCTTT.

There are a few counts of this clonotype. The V call is TRBV6-1, the J call TRBJ2-3, with 9 positions matching TRBD1. Germline assignment: CDR1 MNHNS and CDR2 SASEGT. With V trimmed by 3 bases and J by 2 bases, 3 bases remained unmatched. The CDR3 has 15 amino acids. The CDR3 is CASSEDRGPTDTQYF. The CDR3 nucleotides are TGTGCCAGCAGTGAGGACAGGGGACCCACAGATACGCAGTATTTT.

Ten or more counts support this clonotype. The rearrangement joins TRBV20-1 to TRBJ2-2, with 11 bases identical to TRBD2. Germline V gene lookup returns CDR1 DFQATT and CDR2 SNEGSKA (reference sequence). J was trimmed by 0 bases and V by 4 bases; bases with no gene match: 4. The CDR3 has 16 amino acids. As DNA, the CDR3 is TGCAGTGCTAAGACTAGCGGGGCTCCGAACACCGGGGAGCTGTTTTTT. It is translated as CSAKTSGAPNTGELFF.

The chain is built from TRBV15 and TRBJ2-2; D uncertain. The CDR3 is made up of 16 amino acids. Trimming stripped 1 base from V and 0 bases from J, with 9 bases between. The germline CDR1 and CDR2 sequences are LNHNV and YYDKDF (reference sequence). CDR3: CATSRVGPANTGELFF. In DNA, the CDR3 is TGTGCCACCAGCAGAGTAGGGCCCGCGAACACCGGGGAGCTGTTTTTT.

Only a few counts were recorded for this clonotype. The chain is built from TRBV10-3 and TRBJ2-3, with 9 bases fitting TRBD2. Germline CDR1 and CDR2: ENHRY and SYGVKD. The CDR3 is made up of 14 amino acids. Germline trimming cut 4 bases from V and 6 bases from J; bases unmatched to any gene: 5. The CDR3 bases are TGTGCCATCAGTGTTGGCGGGGGGGTCGATACGCAGTATTTT. Protein product: CAISVGGGVDTQYF.

This clonotype is a singleton in its sample. The J gene is TRBJ2-2, the V gene TRBV5-4; 8 positions agree with TRBD2. This CDR3 is built from 15 residues. The trim removed 6 bases at V and 7 bases at J, leaving 11 bases unmatched. Germline CDR1 and CDR2: SGHNT and YYREEE (reference sequence). CDR3 protein: CASNAGGLEVGELFF. CDR3 nucleotide sequence: TGTGCCAGCAACGCCGGGGGACTAGAGGTCGGGGAGCTGTTTTTT.

The chain carries TRBV20-1 and TRBJ1-2; D gene uncertain. CDR3 length: 13 residues. The V gene lost 3 bases and the J gene lost 5 bases, with 13 bases spanning the gap. CDR1 and CDR2 (germline): DFQATT, SNEGSKA (reference sequence). CDR3 coding DNA: TGCAGTGCTAGCCCGACAACGACTTATGGCTACACCTTC. Its protein product is CSASPTTTYGYTF.

This chain joins TRBV12-3 or TRBV12-4 and TRBJ1-6; no clear D gene. The CDR3 loop spans 13 amino acids. V was shortened by 3 bases and J by 6 bases, with 6 bases between the two germline ends. In nucleotides, the CDR3 is TGTGCCAGCAGTTTCGCAGCTAATTCACCCCTCCACTTT. Translated, it gives CASSFAANSPLHF.

In its sample, this clonotype was seen many times. The chain employs TRBV20-1 and TRBJ2-3; TRBD2 might be the D (6 bases). The germline gives CDR1 DFQATT, CDR2 SNEGSKA (reference sequence). V lost 6 bases and J 10 bases, leaving 26 bases between the germline ends. This CDR3 region has 15 residues. The chain's CDR3 is CSASPPLAGLYAQYF. CDR3 bases: TGCAGTGCCTCTCCCCCACTGGCGGGGTTGTATGCGCAGTATTTT.

The chain joins TRBV7-2 to TRBJ1-3, with D uncertain. The CDR3 length is 15 residues. The V gene's germline CDR1 is SGHTA and CDR2 FQGNSA. V gave up 1 base and J gave up 4 bases, with 11 bases separating them. The CDR3 here is CASSLGSLRGNTIYF. Here the CDR3 DNA reads TGTGCCAGCAGCTTAGGGTCCCTCCGCGGAAACACCATATATTTT.

V is TRBV6-2 or TRBV6-3 and J is TRBJ2-3; 10 nucleotides match TRBD2. This CDR3 is 16 amino acids long. CDR1 MNHEY and CDR2 SVGEGT come from the germline V gene. The junction had 9 bases not matched to a gene; V was cut back by 6 bases and J by 3 bases. The CDR3 loop reads CASSDSGGPSTDTQYF. In DNA, the CDR3 is TGTGCCAGCAGCGATAGCGGGGGGCCCTCAACAGATACGCAGTATTTT.

This clonotype has more than one count but fewer than ten. The chain employs TRBV7-9 and TRBJ1-4, with 8 nucleotides matching TRBD1. Germline CDR1 is SEHNR and CDR2 is FQNEAQ (reference sequence). The CDR3 sequence is 14 residues long. Trimming at V came to 7 bases and at J to 8 bases, leaving 9 bases not matched to a gene. CDR3 nucleotide sequence: TGTGCCAGCAAAGGAGGACAGGGCGGCGAAAAACTGTTTTTT. This translates into CASKGGQGGEKLFF.

The chain uses TRBV11-2 and TRBJ2-1; a possible D gene is TRBD1 (6 bases). The germline V and J ends were trimmed by 3 bases and 7 bases, with 13 bases remaining between them. Germline V gives CDR1 SGHAT, CDR2 FQNNGV. This CDR3 region has 14 residues. The CDR3, as DNA: TGTGCCAGCAGCTTGTTTACAGGGCGGAATGAGCAGTTCTTC. Protein product: CASSLFTGRNEQFF.

This clonotype was counted a few times. The genes are TRBV12-3 or TRBV12-4 and TRBJ2-7, with D uncertain. This CDR3 comprises 14 residues. Trimming left V 7 bases short and J 7 bases short, with 20 bases between. The CDR3 nucleotides read TGTGCCAGCACTCCAACGGGTGGGTTGGGGGAGCAGTACTTC. Translating gives CASTPTGGLGEQYF.

This clonotype was seen at least ten times. The V and J genes are TRBV6-5 and TRBJ2-1; a weak D match, TRBD1 (5 bases). V lost 6 bases and J 10 bases, leaving 25 bases between the germline ends. The CDR3 covers 16 residues. The germline V gene has CDR1 MNHEY and CDR2 SVGAGI. The CDR3 here is CASSRAVPLGHYEQFF. In DNA form, the CDR3 reads TGTGCCAGCAGCCGCGCTGTTCCTTTGGGGCATTACGAGCAGTTCTTC.

This clonotype was counted between two and nine times. The CDR3 region is CASSLAGGAAGELFF. DNA of the CDR3: TGTGCCAGCAGCTTAGCAGGCGGGGCGGCCGGGGAGCTGTTTTTT. The rearrangement joins TRBV7-2 to TRBJ2-2; weak D call: TRBD2 (6 bases). In germline, CDR1 is SGHTA, CDR2 FQGNSA. The CDR3 has 15 amino acids. The V gene lost 0 bases and the J gene lost 6 bases, with 11 bases spanning the gap.

The V call is TRBV29-1, the J call TRBJ2-1; D is unclear. Between the trimmed V and J ends, which lost 3 bases and 4 bases, there was a span of 10 bases. Germline assignment: CDR1 SQVTM and CDR2 ANQGSEA. The CDR3 runs to 13 residues. CDR3 region: CSVDRRPYNEQFF. CDR3 sequence (DNA): TGCAGCGTTGATCGCAGGCCATACAATGAGCAGTTCTTC.

The chain joins TRBV20-1 to TRBJ1-5; D is uncertain. The CDR3 covers 14 residues. V was shortened by 5 bases and J by 3 bases, with 14 bases between the two germline ends. The germline V gene has CDR1 DFQATT and CDR2 SNEGSKA (reference sequence). CDR3 coding DNA: TGCAGTGCTCCAAGGCGGGATCACAATCAGCCCCAGCATTTT. Its translation: CSAPRRDHNQPQHF.

The table lists this clonotype with a few counts. The chain links TRBV6-5 to TRBJ2-7; D is perhaps TRBD1 or TRBD2 (6 bases each). Trimming removed 0 bases at V and 4 bases at J, with 13 bases between. The germline gives CDR1 MNHEY, CDR2 SVGAGI. The CDR3 covers 15 residues. CDR3 coding DNA: TGTGCCAGCAGTTACTCGATTGGGGGGCAGTACGAGCAGTACGTC. Protein: CASSYSIGGQYEQYV.

This clonotype was seen only a few times. This chain joins TRBV18 and TRBJ2-3; 7 nucleotides match TRBD1. V lost 2 bases and J lost 4; bases outside the gene matches: 9. CDR1 KGHSH and CDR2 LQKENI come from the germline V gene. CDR3 length: 16 residues. CDR3 sequence: CASSPFDRDRPDTQYF. The CDR3 nucleotides read TGTGCCAGCTCACCATTCGACAGGGACCGACCAGATACGCAGTATTTT. Together with reference TRBV18 and TRBJ2-3, the CDR3 gives the full variable domain: NAGVMQNPRHLVRRRGQEARLRCSPMKGHSHVYWYRQLPEEGLKFMVYLQKENIIDESGMPKERFSAEFPKEGPSILRIQQVVRGDSAAYFCASSPFDRDRPDTQYFGPGTRLTVL.

The chain links TRBV21-1 to TRBJ2-7. TRBV21-1 is tagged as a pseudogene. The CDR3 loop spans 15 amino acids. In nucleotides, the CDR3 is TGTGCCAGCAAGGGTTCGGGTCCTTTCGTATACGAGCAGTACGTC. Its protein is CASKGSGPFVYEQYV.

The sample holds a few counts of this clonotype. The chain links TRBV6-5 to TRBJ1-6; the D is unclear. V was pared by 2 bases and J by 10 bases, with 9 bases between. The CDR3 length is 13 residues. Germline V gives CDR1 MNHEY, CDR2 SVGAGI. The CDR3 loop reads CASSYERRSPLHF. The CDR3 nucleotides are TGTGCCAGCAGTTACGAACGGCGGTCACCCCTCCACTTT.

This clonotype was recorded a few times. The chain combines TRBV4-1 with TRBJ2-3; 8 nucleotides match TRBD1. CDR3 length equals 18 residues. CDR1 MGHRA and CDR2 YSYEKL come from the germline V gene. Trimming cost V 3 bases and J 5 bases; bases outside gene matches: 16. The CDR3 nucleotides are TGCGCCAGCAGCCAGCCCAGGGGGACAGGCCTTCGGGTAGATACGCAGTATTTT. Its translation is CASSQPRGTGLRVDTQYF.

The V gene is TRBV5-1, the J gene TRBJ1-1, with TRBD1 identical over 8 bases. The V and J ends lost 2 bases and 5 bases, in that order; junction bases with no gene match: 2. There are 13 residues in the CDR3. The germline CDR1 and CDR2 sequences are SGHRS and YFSETQ. The CDR3 here is CASSFNRGTEAFF. The CDR3 coding sequence is TGCGCCAGCAGCTTTAACAGGGGGACTGAAGCTTTCTTT.

This chain connects TRBV14 to TRBJ2-1; TRBD1 aligns across 8 bases. CDR3 size: 16 residues. Germline CDR1 and CDR2: SGHDN and FVKESK. The V segment lost 2 bases and the J segment 7 bases; nucleotides outside the gene matches: 10. The DNA of the CDR3 is TGTGCCAGCAGCCAACGCGTCAGGACAGGGTTGAATGAGCAGTTCTTC. It codes for CASSQRVRTGLNEQFF.

The sample holds a few counts of this clonotype. V usage is TRBV28 and J usage is TRBJ2-5; D remains ambiguous. The CDR3 has 12 amino acids. Trimming removed 6 bases from V and 6 bases from J, with 11 bases in between. In germline, CDR1 is MDHEN, CDR2 SYDVKM. CDR3 in DNA: TGTGCCAGCAGCCAAGGTGGGAAGACCCAGTACTTC. Translated, it gives CASSQGGKTQYF.

The chain joins TRBV25-1 to TRBJ2-7; TRBD1 matches at 7 bases. Germline V gene lookup returns CDR1 MGHDK and CDR2 SYGVNS. V gave up 5 bases and J gave up 0 bases; unmatched junction bases: 7. The length of the CDR3 is 15 residues. The CDR3 spells CASSRPGQRSYEQYF. CDR3 coding DNA: TGTGCCAGCAGTCGTCCGGGACAGCGCTCCTACGAGCAGTACTTC.

This clonotype was counted a few times. This chain joins TRBV30 and TRBJ2-7; D may be TRBD1 or TRBD2 (6 bases each). CDR1 and CDR2 from the germline V gene are GTSNPN and SVGIG (reference sequence). V was pared by 0 bases and J by 5 bases, with 14 bases between. The CDR3 consists of 14 residues. The CDR3 is CAWSVPGARDEQYF. DNA for the CDR3: TGTGCCTGGAGTGTCCCGGGGGCAAGGGACGAGCAGTACTTC. The full variable domain, in which reference TRBV30 and TRBJ2-7 provide the parts outside the CDR3, is SQTIHQWPATLVQPVGSPLSLECTVEGTSNPNLYWYRQAAGRGLQLLFYSVGIGQISSEVPQNLSASRPQDRQFILSSKKLLLSDSGFYLCAWSVPGARDEQYFGPGTRLTVT.